This T cell receptor beta chain derives from a study of OX40 agonist ivuxolimab in advanced cancers. Overall study context: Dose-escalation patients' cancers were hepatocellular carcinoma, melanoma, renal cell or head and neck cancer. The group had a mean age of about 60 years, ranged from roughly 23 to 79, and was roughly 83% male. Findings and caveats of the study: Antigen specificity of clonally expanded peripheral T cells was not established. There was clonal expansion of CD4+ and CD8+ blood T cells by week 6 at 0.1 to 3.0 mg/kg.

To note about this clone: Its antigen is unknown.

Method: immunoSEQ multiplex PCR; TCRdb's copy keeps in-frame clones and lacks some. Of under 85,000 clones listed, 85% to 95% are singletons. CDR3 length: 14 residues. Germline values: CDR1 MNHNS, CDR2 SASEGT. The junction had 14 bases not matched to a gene; V was cut back by 10 bases and J by 8 bases. The chain uses TRBV6-1 and TRBJ2-1, with 7 positions matching TRBD2. The TCR originated in an adult with an advanced solid tumor such as melanoma, head and neck, liver or kidney cancer. The sequences come from CD4+ or CD8+ T cells sorted from blood, collected in a trial of the OX40 agonist ivuxolimab. CDR3 coding DNA: TGTGCCACCCAAACATCGACTAGCTGGCATGAGCAGTTCTTC. This encodes CATQTSTSWHEQFF.